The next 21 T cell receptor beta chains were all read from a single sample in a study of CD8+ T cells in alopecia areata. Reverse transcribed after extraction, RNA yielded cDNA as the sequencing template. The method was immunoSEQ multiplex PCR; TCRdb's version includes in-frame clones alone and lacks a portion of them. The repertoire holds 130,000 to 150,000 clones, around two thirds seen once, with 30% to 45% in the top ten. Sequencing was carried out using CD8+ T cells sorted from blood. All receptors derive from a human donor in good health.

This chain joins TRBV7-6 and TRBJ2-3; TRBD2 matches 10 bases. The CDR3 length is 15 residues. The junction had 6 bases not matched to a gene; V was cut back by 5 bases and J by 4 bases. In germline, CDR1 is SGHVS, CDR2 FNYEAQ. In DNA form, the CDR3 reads TGTGCCAGCAGCCCTATAGCGGGAGGCGCAGATACGCAGTATTTT. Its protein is CASSPIAGGADTQYF.

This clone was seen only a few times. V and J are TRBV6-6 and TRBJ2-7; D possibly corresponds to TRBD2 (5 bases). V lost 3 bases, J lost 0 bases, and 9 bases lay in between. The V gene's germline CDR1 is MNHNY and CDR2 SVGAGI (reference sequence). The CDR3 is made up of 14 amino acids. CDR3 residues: CASSYYRGSYEQYF. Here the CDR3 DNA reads TGTGCCAGCAGTTATTATCGGGGCTCCTACGAGCAGTACTTC.

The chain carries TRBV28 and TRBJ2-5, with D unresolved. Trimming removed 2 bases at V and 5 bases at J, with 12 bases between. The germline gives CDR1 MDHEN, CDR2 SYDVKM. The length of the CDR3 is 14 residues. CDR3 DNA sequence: TGTGCCAGCAGTTTACCTAACCCGGAGGAGACCCAGTACTTC. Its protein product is CASSLPNPEETQYF.

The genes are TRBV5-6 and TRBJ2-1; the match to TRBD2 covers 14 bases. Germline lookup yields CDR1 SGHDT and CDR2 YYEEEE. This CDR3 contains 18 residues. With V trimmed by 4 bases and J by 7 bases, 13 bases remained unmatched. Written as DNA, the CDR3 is TGTGCCAGCAGCGGAGGACTAGCGGGAGGCACTATGTTTAATGAGCAGTTCTTC. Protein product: CASSGGLAGGTMFNEQFF.

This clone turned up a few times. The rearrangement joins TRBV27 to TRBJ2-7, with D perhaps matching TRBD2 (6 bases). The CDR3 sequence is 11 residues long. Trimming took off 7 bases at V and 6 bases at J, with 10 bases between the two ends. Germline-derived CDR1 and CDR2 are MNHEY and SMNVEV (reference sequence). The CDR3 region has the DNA TGTGCCAGCATCCGCGGGACCGAGCAGTACTTC. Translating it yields CASIRGTEQYF.

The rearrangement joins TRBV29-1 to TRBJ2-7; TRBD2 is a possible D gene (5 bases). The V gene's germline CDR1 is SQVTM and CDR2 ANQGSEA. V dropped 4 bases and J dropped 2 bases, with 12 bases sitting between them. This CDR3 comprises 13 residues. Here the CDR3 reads CSVASGRAYEQYF. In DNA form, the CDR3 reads TGCAGCGTTGCCAGCGGAAGGGCCTACGAGCAGTACTTC.

The CDR3 sequence: CASSLAGLNTGELFF. The CDR3 DNA follows: TGCGCCAGCAGCTTGGCGGGACTAAACACCGGGGAGCTGTTTTTT. V usage is TRBV5-1 and J usage is TRBJ2-2; TRBD2 agrees at 7 bases. The germline V gene encodes CDR1 SGHRS and CDR2 YFSETQ. With V trimmed by 0 bases and J by 2 bases, 1 base remained unmatched. The CDR3 totals 15 residues.

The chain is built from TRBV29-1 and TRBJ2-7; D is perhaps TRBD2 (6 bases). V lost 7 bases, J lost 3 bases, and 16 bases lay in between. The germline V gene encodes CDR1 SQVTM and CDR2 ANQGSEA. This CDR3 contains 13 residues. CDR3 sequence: CSAEHGEDYEQYF. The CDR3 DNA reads TGCAGCGCCGAGCACGGGGAGGACTACGAGCAGTACTTC.

This CDR3 reads CASSPRAGGWDTQYF. In DNA form, the CDR3 reads TGTGCCAGCAGTCCCCGAGCGGGAGGGTGGGATACGCAGTATTTT. The J gene is TRBJ2-3, the V gene TRBV6-5, with 10 bases aligning to TRBD2. V was pared by 5 bases and J by 6 bases, with 8 bases of the junction left unmatched. The CDR3 runs to 15 residues. Germline CDR1 reads MNHEY; CDR2 reads SVGAGI.

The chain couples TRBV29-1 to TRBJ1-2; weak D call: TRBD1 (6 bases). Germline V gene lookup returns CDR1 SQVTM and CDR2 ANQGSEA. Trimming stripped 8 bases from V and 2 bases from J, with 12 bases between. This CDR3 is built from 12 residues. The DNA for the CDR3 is TGCAGCTTCGAGGACAGCAACTATGGCTACACCTTC. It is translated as CSFEDSNYGYTF.

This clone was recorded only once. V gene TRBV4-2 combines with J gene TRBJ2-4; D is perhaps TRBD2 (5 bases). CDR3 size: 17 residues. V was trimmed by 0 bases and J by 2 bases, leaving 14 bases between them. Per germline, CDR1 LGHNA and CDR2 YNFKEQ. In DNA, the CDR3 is TGTGCCAGCAGCCAAGAGCCAGGACGGGGTTCCAAAAACATTCAGTACTTC. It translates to CASSQEPGRGSKNIQYF.

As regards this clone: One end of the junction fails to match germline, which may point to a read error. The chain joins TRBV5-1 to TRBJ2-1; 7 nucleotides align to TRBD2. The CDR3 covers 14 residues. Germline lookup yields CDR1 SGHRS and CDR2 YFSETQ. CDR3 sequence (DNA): TGCGCCAGCAGCCTTGTGACTAGCTACGATGAGCAGTTCTTC. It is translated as CASSLVTSYDEQFF.

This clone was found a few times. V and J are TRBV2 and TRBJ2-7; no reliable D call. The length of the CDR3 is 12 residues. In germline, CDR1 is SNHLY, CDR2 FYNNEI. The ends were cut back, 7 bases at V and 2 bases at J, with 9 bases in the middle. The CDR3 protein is CASTANTYEQYF. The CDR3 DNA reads TGTGCCAGCACAGCTAACACCTACGAGCAGTACTTC. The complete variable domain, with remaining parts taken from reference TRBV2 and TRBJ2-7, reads EPEVTQTPSHQVTQMGQEVILRCVPISNHLYFYWYRQILGQKVEFLVSFYNNEISEKSEIFDDQFSVERPDGSNFTLKIRSTKLEDSAMYFCASTANTYEQYFGPGTRLTVT.

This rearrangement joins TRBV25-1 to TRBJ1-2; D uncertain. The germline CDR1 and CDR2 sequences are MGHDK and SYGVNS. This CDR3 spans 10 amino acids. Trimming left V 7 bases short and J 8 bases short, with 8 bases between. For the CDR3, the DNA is TGTGCCAGCATGGGGTTGGGCTACACCTTC. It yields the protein CASMGLGYTF.

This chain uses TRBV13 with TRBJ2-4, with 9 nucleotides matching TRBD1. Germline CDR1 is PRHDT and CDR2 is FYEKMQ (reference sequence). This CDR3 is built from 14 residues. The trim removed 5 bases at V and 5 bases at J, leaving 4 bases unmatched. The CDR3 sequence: CASSLTGGENIQYF. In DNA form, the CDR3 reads TGTGCCAGCAGCCTAACAGGGGGCGAAAACATTCAGTACTTC.

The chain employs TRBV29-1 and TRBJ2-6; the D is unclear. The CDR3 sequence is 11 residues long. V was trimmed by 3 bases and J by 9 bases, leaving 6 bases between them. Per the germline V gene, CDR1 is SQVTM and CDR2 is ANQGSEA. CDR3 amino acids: CSVDYGNVLTF. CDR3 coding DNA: TGCAGCGTTGATTACGGCAACGTCCTGACTTTC.

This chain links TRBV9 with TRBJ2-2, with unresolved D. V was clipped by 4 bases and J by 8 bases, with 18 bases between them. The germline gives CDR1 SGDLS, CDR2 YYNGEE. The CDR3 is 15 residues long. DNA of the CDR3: TGTGCCAGCAGCCCATGGGATCGTGCGAAGGGGGAGCTGTTTTTT. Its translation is CASSPWDRAKGELFF. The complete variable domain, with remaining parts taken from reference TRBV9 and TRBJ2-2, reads DSGVTQTPKHLITATGQRVTLRCSPRSGDLSVYWYQQSLDQGLQFLIQYYNGEERAKGNILERFSAQQFPDLHSELNLSSLELGDSALYFCASSPWDRAKGELFFGEGSRLTVL.

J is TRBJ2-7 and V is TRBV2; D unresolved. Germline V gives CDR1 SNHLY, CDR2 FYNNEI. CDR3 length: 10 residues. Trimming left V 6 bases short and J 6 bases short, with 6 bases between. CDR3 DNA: TGTGCCAGCAGAGGAATCGAGCAGTACTTC. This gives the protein CASRGIEQYF.

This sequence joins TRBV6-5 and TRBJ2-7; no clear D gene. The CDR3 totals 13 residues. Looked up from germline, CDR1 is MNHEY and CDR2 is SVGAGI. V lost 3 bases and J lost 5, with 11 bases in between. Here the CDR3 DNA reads TGTGCCAGCAGTTATCATGACAATCACGAGCAGTACTTC. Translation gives CASSYHDNHEQYF.

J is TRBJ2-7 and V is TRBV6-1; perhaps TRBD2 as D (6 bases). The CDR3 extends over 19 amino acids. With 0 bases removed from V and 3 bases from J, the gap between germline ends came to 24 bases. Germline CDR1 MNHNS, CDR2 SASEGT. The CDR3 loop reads CASSEALYVDRGRGYEQYF. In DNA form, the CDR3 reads TGTGCCAGCAGTGAAGCGCTTTACGTGGATCGGGGGAGAGGCTACGAGCAGTACTTC.

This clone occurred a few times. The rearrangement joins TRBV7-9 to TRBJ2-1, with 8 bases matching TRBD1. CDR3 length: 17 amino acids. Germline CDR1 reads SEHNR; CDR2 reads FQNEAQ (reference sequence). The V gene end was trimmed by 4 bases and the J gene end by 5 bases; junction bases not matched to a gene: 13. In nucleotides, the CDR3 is TGTGCCAGCAGCTCAAGCCATGGACAGGGAGAACACAATGAGCAGTTCTTC. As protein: CASSSSHGQGEHNEQFF.